What follows is one T cell receptor beta chain and its context. Its antigen is as yet unknown. This entry belongs to a study of T-cell memory formation after mild COVID-19. Trimming pared 6 bases from V and 8 bases from J, leaving 25 bases between. The CDR3 is 16 residues long. From 5'RACE with constant-segment primers came TCR alpha and TCR beta cDNA libraries that carried sample barcodes and UMIs. Each CDR3 protein is one row after TCRdb ran MiXCR on the 5' RACE reads. The sample yields about 560,000 distinct CDR3 sequences, roughly 22% seen once. Study results and caveats: Clones that shrank (day 15 to 85) were balanced CD4/CD8, whereas later expanders leaned CD4+. Researchers could not confirm that second-wave clones peaking on day 37 targeted SARS-CoV-2.

The chain recombines TRBV12-3 or TRBV12-4 with TRBJ1-2; D is perhaps TRBD1 (6 bases). This receptor was taken from an adult woman who had mild COVID-19 (a few samples of this study predate the infection). Cell type and time point are not known. Sequencing input: PBMCs or a T cell subset sorted from them (not recorded which). This chain's CDR3 is CASSPPGGQGTGGYTF. DNA of the CDR3: TGTGCCAGCAGCCCGCCCGGGGGGCAGGGAACAGGAGGCTACACCTTC.